The T cell receptor beta chain under discussion was sequenced for a study of T cell responses to AZD1222 COVID-19 vaccine. Overall study results and limits: Among spike-specific TCRs, nearly half reportedly target unmutated variant regions.

As for this clone: Its antigen is currently unknown.

This table comes from immunoSEQ multiplex PCR, and its TCRdb copy is limited to in-frame clones, with some not included. The sample shows around 65,000 clones, around 81% of them seen only once. The CDR3 has 16 residues. Germline V lookup: CDR1 LNHDA, CDR2 SQIVND (reference sequence). V gave up 4 bases and J gave up 2 bases; unmatched junction bases: 10. This TCR was sampled from an adult who received the AZD1222 COVID-19 vaccine. The material was peripheral blood, obtained 28 days after the second AZD1222 dose. The chain carries TRBV19 and TRBJ2-7; TRBD1 aligns across 8 bases. The CDR3 nucleotides read TGTGCCAGTAGTACCCGAATGACAGGGGCCGCCTACGAGCAGTACTTC. It encodes CASSTRMTGAAYEQYF.